This entry is about one T cell receptor (beta chain). Random hexamers were used to reverse transcribe the RNA input (about 0.5 to 1 ug). Amplification of TCR beta CDR3 across 54 Vbeta and 13 Jbeta was performed with immunoSEQ multiplex PCR. TCRdb re-called the immunoSEQ multiplex PCR reads with MiXCR, one entry per CDR3 protein. Of about 120,000 distinct CDR3 sequences in the sample, about nine tenths were seen once. In germline, CDR1 is ENHRY, CDR2 SYGVKD. There are 12 residues in the CDR3. V lost 9 bases to trimming and J lost 8 bases, with 16 bases between them. This sample is part of a study of CD8 T cells in Susac syndrome. Matching for age and sex applied to the controls, who were healthy donors.

The sequence was obtained from a human donor in good health. The chain carries TRBV10-3 and TRBJ1-2, with D possibly being TRBD1 (6 bases). The source material was CD4+ T cells from PBMCs. The CDR3 spells CAIAAQGKGYTF. CDR3 bases: TGTGCCATTGCGGCACAGGGAAAAGGCTACACCTTC.